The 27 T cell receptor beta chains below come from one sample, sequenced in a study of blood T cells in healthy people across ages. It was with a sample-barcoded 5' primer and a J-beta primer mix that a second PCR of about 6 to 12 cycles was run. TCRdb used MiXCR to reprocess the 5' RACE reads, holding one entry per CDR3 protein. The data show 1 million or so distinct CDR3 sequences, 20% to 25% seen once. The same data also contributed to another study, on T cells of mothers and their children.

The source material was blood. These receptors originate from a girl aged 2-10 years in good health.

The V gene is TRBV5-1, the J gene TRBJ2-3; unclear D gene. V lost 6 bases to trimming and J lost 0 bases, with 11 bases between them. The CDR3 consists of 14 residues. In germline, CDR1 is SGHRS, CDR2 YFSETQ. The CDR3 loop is CASTAFSSTDTQYF. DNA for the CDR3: TGCGCCAGCACGGCCTTTTCTAGCACAGATACGCAGTATTTT.

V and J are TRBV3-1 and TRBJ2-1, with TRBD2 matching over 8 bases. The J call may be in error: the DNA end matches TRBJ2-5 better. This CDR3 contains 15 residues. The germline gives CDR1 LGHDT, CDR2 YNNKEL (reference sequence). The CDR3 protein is CASSQVRAGVETQYF. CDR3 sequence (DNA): TGTGCCAGCAGCCAAGTTCGAGCGGGGGTGGAGACCCAGTACTTC.

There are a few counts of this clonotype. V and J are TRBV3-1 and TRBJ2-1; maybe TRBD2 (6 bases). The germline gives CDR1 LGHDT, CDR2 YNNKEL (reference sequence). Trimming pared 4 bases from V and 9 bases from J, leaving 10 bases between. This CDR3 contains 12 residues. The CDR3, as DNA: TGTGCCAGCAGCCCCTTCGGGGGTGAGCAGTTCTTC. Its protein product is CASSPFGGEQFF.

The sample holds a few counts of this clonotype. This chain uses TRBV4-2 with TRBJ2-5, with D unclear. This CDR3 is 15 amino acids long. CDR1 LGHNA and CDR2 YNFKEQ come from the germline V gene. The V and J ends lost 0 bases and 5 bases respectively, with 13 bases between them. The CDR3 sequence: CASSQDLAAGETQYF. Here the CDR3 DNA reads TGTGCCAGCAGCCAAGATCTGGCGGCCGGGGAGACCCAGTACTTC.

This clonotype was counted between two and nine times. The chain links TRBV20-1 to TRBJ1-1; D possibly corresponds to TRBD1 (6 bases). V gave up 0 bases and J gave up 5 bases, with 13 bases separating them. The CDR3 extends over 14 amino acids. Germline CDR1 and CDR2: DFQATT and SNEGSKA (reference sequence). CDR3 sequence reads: CSARDRGGGTEAFF. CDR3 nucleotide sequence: TGCAGTGCTAGAGATAGAGGGGGGGGGACTGAAGCTTTCTTT.

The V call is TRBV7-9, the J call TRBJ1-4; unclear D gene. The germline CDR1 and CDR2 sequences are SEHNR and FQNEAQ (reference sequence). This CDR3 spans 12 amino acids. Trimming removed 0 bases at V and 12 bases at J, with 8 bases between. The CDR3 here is CASSLAPVELFF. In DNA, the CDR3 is TGTGCCAGCAGCTTAGCGCCAGTGGAACTGTTTTTT.

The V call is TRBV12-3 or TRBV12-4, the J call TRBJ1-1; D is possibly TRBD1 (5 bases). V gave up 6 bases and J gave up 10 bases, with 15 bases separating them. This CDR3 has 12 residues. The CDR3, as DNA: TGTGCCAGCAGCCCAACAGGAGGCGGAGCTTTCTTT. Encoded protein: CASSPTGGGAFF.

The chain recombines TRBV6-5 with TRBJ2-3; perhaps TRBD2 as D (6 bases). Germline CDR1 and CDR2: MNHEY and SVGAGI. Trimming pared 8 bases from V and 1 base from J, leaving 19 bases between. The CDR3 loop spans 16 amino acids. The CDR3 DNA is TGTGCCAGCTCCCCTTGGAGGGATCGAGGCACAGATACGCAGTATTTT. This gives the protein CASSPWRDRGTDTQYF.

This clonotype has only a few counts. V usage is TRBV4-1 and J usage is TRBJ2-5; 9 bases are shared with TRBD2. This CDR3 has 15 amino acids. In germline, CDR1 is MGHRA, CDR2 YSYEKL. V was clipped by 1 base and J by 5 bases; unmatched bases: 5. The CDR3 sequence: CASSQVAGVGETQYF. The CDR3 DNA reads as TGCGCCAGCAGCCAAGTAGCGGGAGTGGGGGAGACCCAGTACTTC.

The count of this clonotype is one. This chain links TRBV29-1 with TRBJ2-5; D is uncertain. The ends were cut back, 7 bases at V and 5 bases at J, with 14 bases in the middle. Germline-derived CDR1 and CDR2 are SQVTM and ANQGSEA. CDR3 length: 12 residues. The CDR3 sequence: CSGGAPAETQYF. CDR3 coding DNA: TGCAGCGGGGGTGCACCTGCGGAGACCCAGTACTTC.

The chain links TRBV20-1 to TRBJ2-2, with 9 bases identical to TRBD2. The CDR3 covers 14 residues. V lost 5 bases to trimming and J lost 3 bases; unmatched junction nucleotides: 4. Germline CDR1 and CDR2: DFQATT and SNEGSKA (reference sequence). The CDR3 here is CSARRGGDTGELFF. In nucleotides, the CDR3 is TGCAGTGCTCGGCGGGGGGGCGACACCGGGGAGCTGTTTTTT.

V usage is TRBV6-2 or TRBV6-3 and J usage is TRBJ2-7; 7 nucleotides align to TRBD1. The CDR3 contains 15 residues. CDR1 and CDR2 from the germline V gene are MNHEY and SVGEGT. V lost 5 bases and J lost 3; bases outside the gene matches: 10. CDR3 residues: CASSPPGQTFYEQYF. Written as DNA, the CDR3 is TGTGCCAGCAGTCCTCCGGGACAGACGTTCTACGAGCAGTACTTC.

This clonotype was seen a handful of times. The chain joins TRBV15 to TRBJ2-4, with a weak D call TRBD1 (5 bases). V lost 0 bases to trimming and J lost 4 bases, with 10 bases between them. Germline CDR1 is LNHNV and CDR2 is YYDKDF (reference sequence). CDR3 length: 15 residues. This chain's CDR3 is CATSRDRVEKNIQYF. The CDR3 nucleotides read TGTGCCACCAGCAGAGACAGGGTGGAAAAAAACATTCAGTACTTC.

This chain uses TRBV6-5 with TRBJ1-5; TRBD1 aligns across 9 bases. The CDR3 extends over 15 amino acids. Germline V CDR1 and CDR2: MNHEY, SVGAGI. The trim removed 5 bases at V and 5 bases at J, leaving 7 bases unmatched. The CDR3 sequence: CASSPGQGPYQPQHF. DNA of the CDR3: TGTGCCAGCAGTCCGGGACAGGGCCCCTATCAGCCCCAGCATTTT.

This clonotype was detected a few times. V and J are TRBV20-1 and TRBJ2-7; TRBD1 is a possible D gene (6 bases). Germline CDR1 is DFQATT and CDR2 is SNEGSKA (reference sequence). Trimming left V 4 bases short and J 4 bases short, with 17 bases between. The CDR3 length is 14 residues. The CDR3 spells CSAKGDPRSYEQYF. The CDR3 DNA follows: TGCAGTGCTAAGGGGGACCCCAGGTCGTACGAGCAGTACTTC.

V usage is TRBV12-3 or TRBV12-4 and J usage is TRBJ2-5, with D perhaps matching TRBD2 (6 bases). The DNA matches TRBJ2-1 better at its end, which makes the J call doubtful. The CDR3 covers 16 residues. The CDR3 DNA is TGTGCCAGCAGAGATCCCGGGACTCCAATGTACGATGAGCAGTTCTTC. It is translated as CASRDPGTPMYDEQFF.

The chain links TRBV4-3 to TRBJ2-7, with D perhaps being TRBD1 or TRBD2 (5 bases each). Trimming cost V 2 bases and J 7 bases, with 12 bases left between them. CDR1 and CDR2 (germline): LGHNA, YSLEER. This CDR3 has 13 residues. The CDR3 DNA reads TGCGCCAGCAGCCAACACCGGGGCTCGGAGCAGTACTTC. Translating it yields CASSQHRGSEQYF.

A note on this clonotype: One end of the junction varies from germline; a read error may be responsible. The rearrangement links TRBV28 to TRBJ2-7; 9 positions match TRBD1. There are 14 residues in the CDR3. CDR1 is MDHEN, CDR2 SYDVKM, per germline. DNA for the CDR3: TGTACCAGCAGTTTACAGGGGGCTCCCTACGAGCAGTACTTC. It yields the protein CTSSLQGAPYEQYF.

The CDR3 here is CASSPTPTVGDTQYF. As DNA, the CDR3 is TGCGCCAGCAGCCCAACCCCCACAGTAGGAGATACGCAGTATTTT. V and J are TRBV5-1 and TRBJ2-3; no clear D gene. Germline V gene sequence: CDR1 SGHRS, CDR2 YFSETQ. The germline V and J ends were trimmed by 4 bases and 5 bases, with 17 bases remaining between them. The CDR3 is 15 residues long.

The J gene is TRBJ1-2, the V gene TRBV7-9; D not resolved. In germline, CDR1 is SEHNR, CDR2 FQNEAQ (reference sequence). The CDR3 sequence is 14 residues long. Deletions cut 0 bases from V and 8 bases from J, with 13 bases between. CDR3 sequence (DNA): TGTGCCAGCAGCTTAGCGGTGGGCCCGGAGGGCTACACCTTC. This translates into CASSLAVGPEGYTF.

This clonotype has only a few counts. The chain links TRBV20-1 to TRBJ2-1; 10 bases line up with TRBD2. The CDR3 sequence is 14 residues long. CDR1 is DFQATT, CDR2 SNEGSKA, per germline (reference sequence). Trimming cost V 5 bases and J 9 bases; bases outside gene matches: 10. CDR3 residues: CSAPSGSPGGEQFF. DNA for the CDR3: TGCAGTGCTCCTAGCGGGAGCCCCGGGGGTGAGCAGTTCTTC.

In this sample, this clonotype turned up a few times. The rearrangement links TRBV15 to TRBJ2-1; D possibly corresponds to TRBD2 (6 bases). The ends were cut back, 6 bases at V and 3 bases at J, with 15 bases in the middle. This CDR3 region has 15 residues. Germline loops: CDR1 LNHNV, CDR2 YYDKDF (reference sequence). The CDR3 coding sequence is TGTGCCACCAGTCCGTATCCGGGACTCTACAATGAGCAGTTCTTC. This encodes CATSPYPGLYNEQFF.

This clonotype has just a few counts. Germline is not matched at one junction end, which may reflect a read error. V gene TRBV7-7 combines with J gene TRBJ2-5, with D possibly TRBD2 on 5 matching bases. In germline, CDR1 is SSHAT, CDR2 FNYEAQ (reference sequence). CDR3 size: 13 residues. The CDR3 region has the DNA TGTGCTAGCAGCTTAACGAGAGGAGGGACCCAGTACTTC. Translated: CASSLTRGGTQYF.

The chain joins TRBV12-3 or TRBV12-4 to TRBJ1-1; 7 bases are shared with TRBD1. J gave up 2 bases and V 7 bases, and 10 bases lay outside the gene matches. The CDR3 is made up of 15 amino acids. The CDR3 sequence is CASTTTGSGNTEAFF. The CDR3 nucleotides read TGTGCCAGCACCACGACAGGGAGTGGCAACACTGAAGCTTTCTTT.

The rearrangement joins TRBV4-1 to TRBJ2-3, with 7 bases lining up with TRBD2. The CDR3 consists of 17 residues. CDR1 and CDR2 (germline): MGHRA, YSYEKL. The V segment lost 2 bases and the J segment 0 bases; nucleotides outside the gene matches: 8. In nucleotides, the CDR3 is TGCGCCAGCAGCCAAATCCCGACTAGCTCTAGCACAGATACGCAGTATTTT. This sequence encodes CASSQIPTSSSTDTQYF.

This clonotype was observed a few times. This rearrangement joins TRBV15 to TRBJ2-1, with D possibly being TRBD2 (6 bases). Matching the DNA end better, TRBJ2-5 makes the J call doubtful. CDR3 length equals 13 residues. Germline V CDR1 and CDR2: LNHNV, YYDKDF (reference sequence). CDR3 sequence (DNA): TGTGCCACCAGCAGAGCGGGGGAAGAGACCCAGTACTTC. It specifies CATSRAGEETQYF.

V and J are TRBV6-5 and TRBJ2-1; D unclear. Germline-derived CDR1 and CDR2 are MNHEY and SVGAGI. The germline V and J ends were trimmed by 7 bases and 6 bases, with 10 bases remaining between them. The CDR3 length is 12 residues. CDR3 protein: CASKGVSNEQFF. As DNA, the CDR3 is TGTGCCAGCAAGGGCGTCTCCAATGAGCAGTTCTTC.